These T cell receptor beta chains were read from a single sample in a study of blood T cell repertoires in COVID-19. Data came from immunoSEQ multiplex PCR; TCRdb stores just in-frame clones and leaves some out. There are roughly 80,000 clones in the sample; 80% to 90% occur only once, and about 20% lies in the top ten. Sequenced material: peripheral blood. All receptors come from a woman aged 55 to 70 with acute or convalescent COVID-19. CDR3s include the opening cysteine and the closing phenylalanine or tryptophan. Each record gives: V gene, CDR3 protein.

>TRBV7-9
CASSPGTGGTNEKLFF
>TRBV30
CAWSARGGSAFF
>TRBV24-1
CATSDSGTGLLGANVLTF
>TRBV6-5
CASGQGNQPQHF
>TRBV2
CASSSAGQGGETQYF
>TRBV29-1
CSATGGNYGYTF
>TRBV7-2
CASSQTGGTEAFF
>TRBV5-1
CASSLVMGTGTGELFF
>TRBV7-2
CASSFLGQLYGYTF
>TRBV19
CASSLTGGSNQPQHF
>TRBV5-1
CASSHGLYMDGELFF
>TRBV19
CASSRVASTGELFF
>TRBV5-5
CASSRDRNSVELFF
>TRBV6-5
CASSYDRESDTQYF
>TRBV6-2/TRBV6-3
CASSFKPGQGTEAFF
>TRBV7-2
CASSLAPRQGPSYGYTF
>TRBV15
CATSRDPRDRETQYF
>TRBV9
CASSVYGTGGYEQYF
>TRBV12-1
CPQAGAGSQPQHF
>TRBV29-1
CSVELRGYFYGYTF
>TRBV2
CASIYRGSNGYTF
>TRBV7-2
CASSFSRTDTQYF
>TRBV29-1
CSPRTDQETQYF
>TRBV30
CAWSVPRGAADTQYF